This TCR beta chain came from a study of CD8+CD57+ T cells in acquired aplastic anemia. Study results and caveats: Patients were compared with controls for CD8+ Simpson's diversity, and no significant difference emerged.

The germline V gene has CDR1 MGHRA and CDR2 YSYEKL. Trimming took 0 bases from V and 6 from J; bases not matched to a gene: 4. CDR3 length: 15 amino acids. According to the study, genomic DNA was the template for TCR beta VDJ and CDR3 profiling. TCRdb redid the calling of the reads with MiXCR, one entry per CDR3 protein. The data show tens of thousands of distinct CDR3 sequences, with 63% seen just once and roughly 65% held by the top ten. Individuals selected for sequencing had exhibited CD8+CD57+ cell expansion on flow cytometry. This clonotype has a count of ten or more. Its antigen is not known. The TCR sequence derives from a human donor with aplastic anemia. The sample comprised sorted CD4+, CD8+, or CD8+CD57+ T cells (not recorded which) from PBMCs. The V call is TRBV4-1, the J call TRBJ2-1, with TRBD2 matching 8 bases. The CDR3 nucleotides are TGCGCCAGCAGCCAAGAGGGTCTAGCGGGCAATGAGCAGTTCTTC. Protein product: CASSQEGLAGNEQFF.